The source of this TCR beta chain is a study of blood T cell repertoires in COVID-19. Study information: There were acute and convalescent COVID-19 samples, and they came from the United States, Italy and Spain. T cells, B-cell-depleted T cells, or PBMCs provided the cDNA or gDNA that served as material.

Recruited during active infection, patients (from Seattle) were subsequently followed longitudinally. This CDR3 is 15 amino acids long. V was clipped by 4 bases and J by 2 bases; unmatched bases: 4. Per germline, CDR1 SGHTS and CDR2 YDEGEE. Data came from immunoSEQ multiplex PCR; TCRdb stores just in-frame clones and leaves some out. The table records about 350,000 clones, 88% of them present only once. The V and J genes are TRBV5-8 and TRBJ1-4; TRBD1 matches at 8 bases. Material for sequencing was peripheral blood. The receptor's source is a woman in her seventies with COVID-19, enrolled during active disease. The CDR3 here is CASSPTGVTNEKLFF. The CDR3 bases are TGTGCCAGCAGCCCGACAGGGGTGACTAATGAAAAACTGTTTTTT.